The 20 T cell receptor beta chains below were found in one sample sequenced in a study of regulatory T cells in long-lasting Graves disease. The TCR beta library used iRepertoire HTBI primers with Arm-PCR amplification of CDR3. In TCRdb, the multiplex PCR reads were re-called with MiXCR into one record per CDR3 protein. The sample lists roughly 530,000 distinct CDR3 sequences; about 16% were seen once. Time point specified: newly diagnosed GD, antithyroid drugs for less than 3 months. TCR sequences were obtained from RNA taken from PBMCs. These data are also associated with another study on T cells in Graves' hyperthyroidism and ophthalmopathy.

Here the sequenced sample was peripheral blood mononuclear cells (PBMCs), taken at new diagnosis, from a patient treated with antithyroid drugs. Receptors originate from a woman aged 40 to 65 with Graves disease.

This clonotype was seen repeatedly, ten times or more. CDR3 amino acids: CASRRDLKSGNTIYF. The CDR3 DNA reads TGTGCCAGCAGGAGGGATTTGAAAAGTGGAAACACCATATATTTT. The chain employs TRBV2 and TRBJ1-3; D gene ambiguous. This CDR3 has 15 residues. Germline-derived CDR1 and CDR2 are SNHLY and FYNNEI. Trimming shortened V by 6 bases and J by 3 bases, and 15 bases separated the two germline ends.

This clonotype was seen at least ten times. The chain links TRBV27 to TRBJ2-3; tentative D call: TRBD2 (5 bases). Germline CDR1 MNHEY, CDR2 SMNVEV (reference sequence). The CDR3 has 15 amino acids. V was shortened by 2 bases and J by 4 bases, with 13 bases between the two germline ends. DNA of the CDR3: TGTGCCAGCAGTTTAGAGAGTACGGGATCAGATACGCAGTATTTT. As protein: CASSLESTGSDTQYF.

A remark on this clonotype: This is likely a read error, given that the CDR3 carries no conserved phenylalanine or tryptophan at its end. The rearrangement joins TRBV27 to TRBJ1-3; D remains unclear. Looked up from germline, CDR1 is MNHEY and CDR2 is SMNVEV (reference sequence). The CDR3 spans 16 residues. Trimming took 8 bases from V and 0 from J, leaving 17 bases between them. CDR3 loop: CASRPWGKTSGNTIYS. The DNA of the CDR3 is TGTGCCAGCCGTCCTTGGGGAAAAACCTCTGGAAACACCATATATTCT.

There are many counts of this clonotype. CDR3 coding DNA: TGTGCCAGCAGCTTAGAAGGACAGGGGACAAATGAAAAACTGTTTTTT. Translated: CASSLEGQGTNEKLFF. V gene TRBV7-8 combines with J gene TRBJ1-4; 9 positions match TRBD1. CDR1 SGHVS and CDR2 FQNEAQ come from the germline V gene. Trimming removed 1 base from V and 5 bases from J; junction bases left unmatched: 5. This CDR3 comprises 16 residues.

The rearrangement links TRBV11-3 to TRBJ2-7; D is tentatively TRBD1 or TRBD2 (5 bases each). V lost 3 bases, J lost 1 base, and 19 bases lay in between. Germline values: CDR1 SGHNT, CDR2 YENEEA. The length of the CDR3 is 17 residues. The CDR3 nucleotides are TGTGCCAGCAGCTTCGACTTCGTTGGGACGGGGTCCTACGAGCAGTACTTC. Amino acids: CASSFDFVGTGSYEQYF. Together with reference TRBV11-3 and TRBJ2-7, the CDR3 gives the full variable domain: EAGVVQSPRYKIIEKKQPVAFWCNPISGHNTLYWYLQNLGQGPELLIRYENEEAVDDSQLPKDRFSAERLKGVDSTLKIQPAELGDSAVYLCASSFDFVGTGSYEQYFGPGTRLTVT.

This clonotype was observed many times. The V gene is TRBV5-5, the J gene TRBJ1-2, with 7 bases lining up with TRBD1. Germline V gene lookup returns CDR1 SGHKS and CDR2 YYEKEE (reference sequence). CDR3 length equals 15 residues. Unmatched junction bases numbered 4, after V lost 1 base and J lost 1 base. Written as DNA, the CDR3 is TGTGCCAGCAGCTTGCCGGGACAGAATAACTATGGCTACACCTTC. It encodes CASSLPGQNNYGYTF.

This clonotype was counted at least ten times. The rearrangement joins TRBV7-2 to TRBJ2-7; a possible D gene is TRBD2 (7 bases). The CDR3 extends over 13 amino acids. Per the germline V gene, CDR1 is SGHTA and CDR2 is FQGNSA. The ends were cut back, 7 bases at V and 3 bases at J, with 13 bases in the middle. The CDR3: CASNSGGIYEQYF. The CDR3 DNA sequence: TGTGCCAGCAACTCGGGGGGCATCTACGAGCAGTACTTC.

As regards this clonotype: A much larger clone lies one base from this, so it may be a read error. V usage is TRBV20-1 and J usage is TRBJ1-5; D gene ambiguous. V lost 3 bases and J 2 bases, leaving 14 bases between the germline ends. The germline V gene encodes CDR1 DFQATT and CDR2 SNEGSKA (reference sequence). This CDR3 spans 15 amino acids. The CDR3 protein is CSASPAAVGNQPQHF. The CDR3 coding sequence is TGCAGTGCTAGTCCAGCAGCGGTGGGCAATCAGCCCCAGCATTTT.

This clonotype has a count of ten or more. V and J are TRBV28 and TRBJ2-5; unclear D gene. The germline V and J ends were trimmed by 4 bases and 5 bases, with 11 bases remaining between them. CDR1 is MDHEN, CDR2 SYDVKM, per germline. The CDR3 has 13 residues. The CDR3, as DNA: TGTGCCAGCAGTTCAACGGCTCGGGAGACCCAGTACTTC. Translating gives CASSSTARETQYF.

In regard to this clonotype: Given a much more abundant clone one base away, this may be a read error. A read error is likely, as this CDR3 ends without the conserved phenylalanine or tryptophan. The chain's CDR3 is CATSRGGGAANYGYTS. The CDR3 DNA sequence: TGTGCCACCAGCAGAGGGGGGGGGGCCGCTAACTATGGCTACACCTCC. The chain has TRBV15 and TRBJ1-2; TRBD1 might be the D (6 bases). V shed 1 base and J shed 0 bases, with 12 bases lying between them. Per the germline V gene, CDR1 is LNHNV and CDR2 is YYDKDF (reference sequence). The CDR3 length is 16 residues.

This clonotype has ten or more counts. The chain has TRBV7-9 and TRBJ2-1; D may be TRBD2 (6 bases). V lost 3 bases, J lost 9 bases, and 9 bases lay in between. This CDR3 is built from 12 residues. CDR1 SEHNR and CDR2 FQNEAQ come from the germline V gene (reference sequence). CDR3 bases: TGTGCCAGCAGCTTGGGGGGATCTGAGCAGTTCTTC. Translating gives CASSLGGSEQFF.

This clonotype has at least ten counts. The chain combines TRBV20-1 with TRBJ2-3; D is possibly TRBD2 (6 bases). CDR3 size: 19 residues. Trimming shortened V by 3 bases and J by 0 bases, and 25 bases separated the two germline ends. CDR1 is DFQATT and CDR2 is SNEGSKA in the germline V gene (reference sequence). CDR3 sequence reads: CSASNRLAAGTTSTDTQYF. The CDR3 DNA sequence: TGCAGTGCTAGTAACCGATTGGCGGCGGGGACGACTAGCACAGATACGCAGTATTTT.

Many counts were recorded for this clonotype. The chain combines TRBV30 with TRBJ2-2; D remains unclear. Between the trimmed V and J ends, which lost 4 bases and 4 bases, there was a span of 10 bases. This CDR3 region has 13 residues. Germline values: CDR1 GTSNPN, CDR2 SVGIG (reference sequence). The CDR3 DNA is TGTGCCTGGAATAGTTTGGGCACCGGGGAGCTGTTTTTT. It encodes CAWNSLGTGELFF.

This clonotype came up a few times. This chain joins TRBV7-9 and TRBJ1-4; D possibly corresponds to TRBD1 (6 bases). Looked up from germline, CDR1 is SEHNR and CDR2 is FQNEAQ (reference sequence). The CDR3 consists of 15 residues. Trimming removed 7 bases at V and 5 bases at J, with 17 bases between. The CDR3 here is CASIEGNRVNEKLFF. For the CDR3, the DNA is TGTGCCAGCATCGAGGGGAACAGGGTAAATGAAAAACTGTTTTTT.

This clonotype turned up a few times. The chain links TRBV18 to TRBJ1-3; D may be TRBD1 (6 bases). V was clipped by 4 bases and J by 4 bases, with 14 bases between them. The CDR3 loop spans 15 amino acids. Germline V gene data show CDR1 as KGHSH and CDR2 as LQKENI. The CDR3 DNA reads TGTGCCAGCTCACGGCAGGGGTCCTACGGAAACACCATATATTTT. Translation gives CASSRQGSYGNTIYF. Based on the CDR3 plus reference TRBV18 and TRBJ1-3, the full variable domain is NAGVMQNPRHLVRRRGQEARLRCSPMKGHSHVYWYRQLPEEGLKFMVYLQKENIIDESGMPKERFSAEFPKEGPSILRIQQVVRGDSAAYFCASSRQGSYGNTIYFGEGSWLTVV.

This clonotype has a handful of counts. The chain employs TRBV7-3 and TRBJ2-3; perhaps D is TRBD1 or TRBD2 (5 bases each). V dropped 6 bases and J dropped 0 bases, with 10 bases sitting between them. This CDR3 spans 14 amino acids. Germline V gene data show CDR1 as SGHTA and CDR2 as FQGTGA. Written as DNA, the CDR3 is TGTGCCAGCAGGAGGGGATTGAGCACAGATACGCAGTATTTT. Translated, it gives CASRRGLSTDTQYF.

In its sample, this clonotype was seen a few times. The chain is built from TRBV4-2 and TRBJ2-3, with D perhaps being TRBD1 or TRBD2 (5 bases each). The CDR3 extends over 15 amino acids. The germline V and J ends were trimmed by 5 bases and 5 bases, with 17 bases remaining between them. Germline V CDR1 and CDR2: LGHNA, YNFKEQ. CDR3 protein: CASSASLRGGDTQYF. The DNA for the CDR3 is TGTGCCAGCAGCGCTTCCCTACGTGGGGGAGATACGCAGTATTTT.

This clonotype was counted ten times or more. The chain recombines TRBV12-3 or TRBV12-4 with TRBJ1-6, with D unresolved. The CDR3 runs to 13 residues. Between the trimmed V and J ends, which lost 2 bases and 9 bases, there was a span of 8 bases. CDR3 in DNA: TGTGCCAGCAGTTTAAATTTAGGTTCACCCCTCCACTTT. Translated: CASSLNLGSPLHF.

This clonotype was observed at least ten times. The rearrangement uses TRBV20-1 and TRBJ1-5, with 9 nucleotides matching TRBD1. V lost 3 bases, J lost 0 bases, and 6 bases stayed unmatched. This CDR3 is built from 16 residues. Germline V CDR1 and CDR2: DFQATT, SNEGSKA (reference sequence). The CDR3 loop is CSARGRTGVSNQPQHF. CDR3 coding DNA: TGCAGTGCTAGGGGTCGGACAGGGGTTAGCAATCAGCCCCAGCATTTT.

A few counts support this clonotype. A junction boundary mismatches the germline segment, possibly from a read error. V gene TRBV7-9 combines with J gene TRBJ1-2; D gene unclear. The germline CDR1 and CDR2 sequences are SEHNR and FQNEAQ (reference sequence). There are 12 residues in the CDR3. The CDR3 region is CASSLAGSSALF. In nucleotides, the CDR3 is TGTGCCAGCAGCTTAGCAGGGAGCTCCGCTTTATTC.